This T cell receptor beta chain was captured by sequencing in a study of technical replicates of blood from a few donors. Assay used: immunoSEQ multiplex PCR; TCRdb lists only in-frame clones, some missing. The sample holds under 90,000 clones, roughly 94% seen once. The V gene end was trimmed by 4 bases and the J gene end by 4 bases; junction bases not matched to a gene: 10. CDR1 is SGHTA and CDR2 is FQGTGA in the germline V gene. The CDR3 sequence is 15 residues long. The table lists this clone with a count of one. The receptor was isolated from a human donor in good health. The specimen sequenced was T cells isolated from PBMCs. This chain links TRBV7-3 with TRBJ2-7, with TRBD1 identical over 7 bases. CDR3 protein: CASSSPGRGRYEQYF. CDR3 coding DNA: TGTGCCAGCAGCTCCCCGGGCAGGGGGAGATACGAGCAGTACTTC.